The present TCR beta chain was sequenced within a study of T-cell memory formation after mild COVID-19. The CDR3 is 14 residues long. With 1 base removed from V and 3 bases from J, the gap between germline ends came to 10 bases. Germline V gives CDR1 DFQATT, CDR2 SNEGSKA (reference sequence). This clonotype was seen only a few times. TCRdb processed the 5' RACE reads anew with MiXCR; each CDR3 protein has one entry. Here the sample spans 100,000 to 140,000 distinct CDR3 sequences, over 13% being singletons. The receptor was derived from a man aged 18 to 29 who had mild COVID-19 (a few samples of this study predate the infection). Cell type and time point are not known. Sequences were obtained from PBMCs or a T cell subset sorted from them (not recorded which). This sequence joins TRBV20-1 and TRBJ1-3, with unresolved D. CDR3 DNA sequence: TGCAGTGCTAGAGCCAGAGGGAGTGGAAACACCATATATTTT. It specifies CSARARGSGNTIYF.